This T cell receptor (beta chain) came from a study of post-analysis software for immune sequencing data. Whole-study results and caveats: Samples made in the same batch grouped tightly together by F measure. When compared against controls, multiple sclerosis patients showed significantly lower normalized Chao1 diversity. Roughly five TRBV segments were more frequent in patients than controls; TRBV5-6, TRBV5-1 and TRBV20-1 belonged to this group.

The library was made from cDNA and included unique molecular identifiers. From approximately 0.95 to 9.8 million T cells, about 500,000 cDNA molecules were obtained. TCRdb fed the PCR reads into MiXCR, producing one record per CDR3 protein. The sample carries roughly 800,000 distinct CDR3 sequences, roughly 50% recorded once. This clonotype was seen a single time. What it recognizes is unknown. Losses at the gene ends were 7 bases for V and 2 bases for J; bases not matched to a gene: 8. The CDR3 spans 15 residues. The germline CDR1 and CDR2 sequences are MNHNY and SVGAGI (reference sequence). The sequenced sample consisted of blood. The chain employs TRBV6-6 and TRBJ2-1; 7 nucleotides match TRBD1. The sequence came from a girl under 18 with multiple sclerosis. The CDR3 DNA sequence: TGTGCCAGCACTATTAACAGGGGAACCTACAATGAGCAGTTCTTC. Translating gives CASTINRGTYNEQFF.